These 18 T cell receptor beta chains share one sample of origin, sequenced in a study of blood T cell repertoires in COVID-19. Assay used: immunoSEQ multiplex PCR; TCRdb lists only in-frame clones, some missing. The data hold about 270,000 clones, with 85% to 90% observed a single time. Sequencing was performed on PBMCs or T cells enriched from blood (not recorded which). The receptors originated from a woman in her 30s with acute COVID-19.

In DNA, the CDR3 is TGTGCCAGTAGTAAACGGGACTTATCCTACGAGCAGTACTTC. Translated, it gives CASSKRDLSYEQYF. The chain employs TRBV19 and TRBJ2-7; D might be TRBD2 (6 bases). This CDR3 region has 14 residues. CDR1 and CDR2 from the germline V gene are LNHDA and SQIVND (reference sequence). With 4 bases removed from V and 1 base from J, the gap between germline ends came to 11 bases.

This chain links TRBV5-5 with TRBJ2-1, with 10 nucleotides matching TRBD2. Trimming took 3 bases from V and 3 from J; bases not matched to a gene: 6. Germline V lookup: CDR1 SGHKS, CDR2 YYEKEE (reference sequence). The CDR3 length is 16 residues. The CDR3 region is CASSSLAGGGYNEQFF. In DNA, the CDR3 is TGTGCCAGCAGCTCTTTAGCGGGAGGCGGCTACAATGAGCAGTTCTTC.

This sequence joins TRBV6-1 and TRBJ2-7; 9 positions match TRBD2. With 0 bases clipped from V and 7 bases from J, the junction kept 13 bases outside the gene matches. This CDR3 contains 17 residues. Germline V CDR1 and CDR2: MNHNS, SASEGT. CDR3 region: CASSEATIVAGVREQYF. The CDR3 DNA follows: TGTGCCAGCAGTGAAGCCACGATAGTAGCGGGAGTGAGAGAGCAGTACTTC.

This clone was observed once. The chain employs TRBV5-1 and TRBJ2-7; 7 bases line up with TRBD2. V gave up 0 bases and J gave up 2 bases; unmatched junction bases: 5. In germline, CDR1 is SGHRS, CDR2 YFSETQ. The CDR3 runs 15 residues. This CDR3 is CASSLVLAETYEQYF. DNA of the CDR3: TGCGCCAGCAGCTTGGTTCTAGCGGAGACCTACGAGCAGTACTTC.

This chain uses TRBV9 with TRBJ1-1; a weak D match, TRBD1 (5 bases). V was trimmed by 2 bases and J by 4 bases, leaving 9 bases between them. Germline lookup yields CDR1 SGDLS and CDR2 YYNGEE. The CDR3 contains 13 residues. CDR3 in amino acids: CASSVGGSTEAFF. CDR3 sequence (DNA): TGTGCCAGCAGCGTCGGGGGAAGCACTGAAGCTTTCTTT.

This chain links TRBV5-1 with TRBJ1-5; 7 bases are a match to TRBD1. This CDR3 has 16 amino acids. The ends lost 2 bases at V and 0 bases at J; junction bases unmatched: 5. The germline V gene has CDR1 SGHRS and CDR2 YFSETQ. The CDR3 loop reads CASSFDRERSNQPQHF. The CDR3 bases are TGCGCCAGCAGCTTCGACAGGGAGCGTAGCAATCAGCCCCAGCATTTT.

V is TRBV30 and J is TRBJ1-1, with TRBD1 matching over 8 bases. With 7 bases clipped from V and 5 bases from J, the junction kept 21 bases outside the gene matches. Germline V CDR1 and CDR2: GTSNPN, SVGIG (reference sequence). The CDR3 is 17 residues long. The CDR3 DNA reads TGTGCCTCGAATTATCCTTCGAGGACAGGGCTTACGACTGAAGCTTTCTTT. Encoded protein: CASNYPSRTGLTTEAFF.

The chain carries TRBV29-1 and TRBJ2-1; 8 nucleotides align to TRBD2. CDR1 and CDR2 (germline): SQVTM, ANQGSEA. CDR3 length: 14 amino acids. The V segment lost 4 bases and the J segment 0 bases; nucleotides outside the gene matches: 2. CDR3: CSVVSGVSYNEQFF. The CDR3 DNA reads as TGCAGCGTTGTTAGCGGGGTCTCCTACAATGAGCAGTTCTTC.

This clone was recorded at least ten times. This chain uses TRBV5-1 with TRBJ2-7, with 8 bases aligning to TRBD1. Unmatched junction bases numbered 7, after V lost 2 bases and J lost 3 bases. Germline V gene data show CDR1 as SGHRS and CDR2 as YFSETQ. This CDR3 is built from 15 residues. CDR3 nucleotide sequence: TGCGCCAGCAGCTTCTCCGGGACAGGCTTCTACGAGCAGTACTTC. It encodes CASSFSGTGFYEQYF.

This chain connects TRBV5-6 to TRBJ2-7, with TRBD1 as a possible D gene (6 bases). The germline V gene has CDR1 SGHDT and CDR2 YYEEEE. Trimming took off 6 bases at V and 4 bases at J, with 20 bases between the two ends. This CDR3 comprises 15 residues. Here the CDR3 reads CASTRGKSGWYEQYF. The CDR3 nucleotides are TGTGCCAGCACCAGGGGAAAGTCTGGATGGTACGAGCAGTACTTC.

Regarding this clone: Other DNA sequences in this sample translate to the same CDR3. V gene TRBV5-1 combines with J gene TRBJ1-6; D is unclear. Looked up from germline, CDR1 is SGHRS and CDR2 is YFSETQ. Trimming cost V 0 bases and J 10 bases, with 8 bases left between them. The CDR3 consists of 13 residues. CDR3 nucleotide sequence: TGCGCCAGCAGCTTGGCCGGTCTGTCACCCCTCCACTTT. It yields the protein CASSLAGLSPLHF.

The chain recombines TRBV7-2 with TRBJ2-2; D is uncertain. CDR1 and CDR2 (germline): SGHTA, FQGNSA. V was clipped by 1 base and J by 3 bases, with 6 bases between them. This CDR3 comprises 14 residues. CDR3 protein: CASSLDSYTGELFF. CDR3 DNA sequence: TGTGCCAGCAGCTTAGATTCGTACACCGGGGAGCTGTTTTTT.

The chain is built from TRBV10-3 and TRBJ2-1; D is ambiguous. CDR3 size: 13 residues. V was trimmed by 3 bases and J by 5 bases, leaving 8 bases between them. Germline values: CDR1 ENHRY, CDR2 SYGVKD. This CDR3 reads CAISDGLNNEQFF. CDR3 DNA sequence: TGTGCCATCAGTGATGGGCTAAACAATGAGCAGTTCTTC.

The chain has TRBV7-2 and TRBJ2-1; 9 positions match TRBD2. This CDR3 spans 16 amino acids. With V trimmed by 3 bases and J by 3 bases, 6 bases remained unmatched. Germline V gene sequence: CDR1 SGHTA, CDR2 FQGNSA. The CDR3: CASSFTAGGGYNEQFF. The CDR3 DNA reads as TGTGCCAGCAGCTTTACGGCGGGAGGGGGCTACAATGAGCAGTTCTTC.

V and J are TRBV12-3 or TRBV12-4 and TRBJ2-1; 10 nucleotides match TRBD2. V was clipped by 6 bases and J by 9 bases; unmatched bases: 5. This CDR3 is 13 amino acids long. In DNA form, the CDR3 reads TGTGCCAGCAGAGCTAGCGGGAGAACTGAGCAGTTCTTC. Encoded protein: CASRASGRTEQFF.

The rearrangement links TRBV6-5 to TRBJ2-1, with TRBD1 identical over 9 bases. The CDR3 covers 14 residues. V lost 7 bases to trimming and J lost 4 bases; unmatched junction nucleotides: 5. Germline CDR1 and CDR2: MNHEY and SVGAGI. The CDR3 spells CASTRDRVYNEQFF. Here the CDR3 DNA reads TGTGCCAGCACCCGGGACAGGGTATACAATGAGCAGTTCTTC.

The J gene is TRBJ1-2, the V gene TRBV5-5, with D perhaps TRBD1 (6 bases). This CDR3 contains 14 residues. In germline, CDR1 is SGHKS, CDR2 YYEKEE (reference sequence). The ends were cut back, 1 base at V and 8 bases at J, with 15 bases in the middle. The CDR3 reads CASSLIGGPGGYTF. The CDR3 region has the DNA TGTGCCAGCAGCTTGATCGGGGGGCCTGGAGGCTACACCTTC.

This sequence joins TRBV5-6 and TRBJ2-7; D gene ambiguous. The CDR3 length is 13 residues. The germline V gene has CDR1 SGHDT and CDR2 YYEEEE. V lost 2 bases and J 6 bases, leaving 12 bases between the germline ends. The CDR3 loop is CASSLIRDTEQYF. CDR3 nucleotide sequence: TGTGCCAGCAGCTTAATTCGAGATACCGAGCAGTACTTC. Looking up the rest from reference TRBV5-6 and TRBJ2-7 gives the full variable domain: DAGVTQSPTHLIKTRGQQVTLRCSPKSGHDTVSWYQQALGQGPQFIFQYYEEEERQRGNFPDRFSGHQFPNYSSELNVNALLLGDSALYLCASSLIRDTEQYFGPGTRLTVT.